The source of this TCR beta chain is a study of PD-1 blockade in classical Hodgkin lymphoma. Study results and limitations: Factors driving the repertoire differences, possibly disease activity or prior therapy, remain undefined. Diversity in CD4+ TCRs, unlike that measured in CD8+ TCRs, had risen significantly by C4D1. Relative to healthy donors, newly diagnosed patients reportedly had lower baseline TCR diversity, which was reported as lower still in relapsed/refractory patients. The authors excluded patients who started nivolumab under 1 year after ASCT.

Concerning this clone itself: The target antigen is unknown.

The CDR3 contains 15 residues. Germline trimming cut 5 bases from V and 0 bases from J; bases unmatched to any gene: 4. CDR1 is SNHLY and CDR2 is FYNNEI in the germline V gene. Documented time point: cycle 4 day 1 (C4D1), after more than 5 weeks of nivolumab. Brentuximab vedotin exposure varied, and every patient relapsed after autologous stem cell transplantation. TCRdb keeps only in-frame clones here, not all; method: immunoSEQ multiplex PCR. Among 100,000 or so clones, around nine tenths were seen once, and the ten largest hold around 20%. The receptor's source is a human donor with classical Hodgkin lymphoma. The rearrangement joins TRBV2 to TRBJ2-1; TRBD2 matches at 7 bases. The specimen was peripheral blood mononuclear cells (PBMCs), collected before the fourth cycle of nivolumab. CDR3 loop: CASSYERGSYNEQFF. DNA of the CDR3: TGTGCCAGCAGTTACGAGCGGGGCTCCTACAATGAGCAGTTCTTC.